This TCR beta chain comes out of a study of blood T cell repertoires in COVID-19. Study background: The analysed material was cDNA or gDNA that came from T cells, B-cell-depleted T cells, or PBMCs.

Recruitment covered about two dozen US areas and drew participants whose ages spanned about 18 to 95 years. Before they entered the study, exposed participants had met a COVID-19 case within 2 weeks. Profiled with immunoSEQ multiplex PCR; TCRdb holds only in-frame clones, not every one. The sample holds 250,000 to 300,000 clones, more than 75% seen once. The germline gives CDR1 KGHSH, CDR2 LQKENI. V shed 5 bases, J shed 4 bases, and the junction held 5 bases outside the gene matches. CDR3 length: 15 amino acids. This chain links TRBV18 with TRBJ2-2, with 9 bases lining up with TRBD2. Sequenced: PBMCs or T cells enriched from blood (not recorded which). This clonotype was obtained from a woman between 45 and 60 years old who had been exposed to COVID-19. The CDR3 sequence is CASSTAGGLTGELFF. CDR3 DNA sequence: TGTGCCAGCTCAACCGCGGGGGGGCTCACCGGGGAGCTGTTTTTT.